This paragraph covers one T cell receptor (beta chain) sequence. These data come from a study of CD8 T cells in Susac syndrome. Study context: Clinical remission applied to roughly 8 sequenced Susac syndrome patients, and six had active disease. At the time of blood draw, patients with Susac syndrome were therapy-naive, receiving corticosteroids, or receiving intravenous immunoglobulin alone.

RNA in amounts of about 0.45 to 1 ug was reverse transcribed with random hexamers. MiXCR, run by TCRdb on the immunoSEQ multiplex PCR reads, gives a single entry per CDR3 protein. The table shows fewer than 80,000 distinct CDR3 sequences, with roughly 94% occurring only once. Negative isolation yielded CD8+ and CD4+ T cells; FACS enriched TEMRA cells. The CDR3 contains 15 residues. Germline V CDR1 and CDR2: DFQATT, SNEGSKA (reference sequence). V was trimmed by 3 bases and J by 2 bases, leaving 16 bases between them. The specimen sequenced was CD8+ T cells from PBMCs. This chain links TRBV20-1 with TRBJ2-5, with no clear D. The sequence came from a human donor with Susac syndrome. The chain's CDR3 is CSARGGPQIQETQYF. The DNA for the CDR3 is TGCAGTGCTAGGGGTGGGCCCCAAATACAAGAGACCCAGTACTTC.